This TCR beta chain was found in a study of shared clonotypes between healthy human individuals. Some clones are missing from TCRdb's copy, which holds only in-frame ones; the method was immunoSEQ multiplex PCR. The repertoire holds roughly 2.5 million clones, with approximately 90% as singletons. Only one count was recorded for this clone. Its target is unknown. Study results and limitations: Across subsets, estimated richness was generally greater for naive than for memory populations. Naive CD4 clonotypes were shared across several donors at about 5.3%. Clonotype sharing among the donors was expected to vary with sequencing depth.

The CDR3 has 20 amino acids. V was clipped by 1 base and J by 4 bases; unmatched bases: 11. CDR1 and CDR2 from the germline V gene are SGHRS and YFSETQ. Sequenced: naive CD4+ T cells sorted from blood. Subset reported: CD45RA+ positively selected. The V and J genes are TRBV5-1 and TRBJ2-2; 15 bases agree with TRBD2. This clonotype was obtained from a man between 18 and 35 years old in good health. CDR3 region: CASSLWEPGLAGGSTGELFF. In DNA form, the CDR3 reads TGCGCCAGCAGCTTGTGGGAACCGGGACTAGCGGGAGGAAGCACCGGGGAGCTGTTTTTT.